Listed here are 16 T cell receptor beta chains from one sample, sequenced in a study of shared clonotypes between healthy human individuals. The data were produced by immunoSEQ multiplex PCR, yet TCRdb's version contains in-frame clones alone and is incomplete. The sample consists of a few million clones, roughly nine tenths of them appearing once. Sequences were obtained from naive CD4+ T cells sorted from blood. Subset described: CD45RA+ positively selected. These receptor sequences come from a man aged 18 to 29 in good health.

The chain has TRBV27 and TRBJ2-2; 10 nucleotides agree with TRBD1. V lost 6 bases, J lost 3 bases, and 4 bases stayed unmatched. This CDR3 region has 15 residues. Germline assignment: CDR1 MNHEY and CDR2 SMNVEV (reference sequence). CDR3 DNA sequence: TGTGCCAGCAGCCGCGGGACAGGGGACACCGGGGAGCTGTTTTTT. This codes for CASSRGTGDTGELFF.

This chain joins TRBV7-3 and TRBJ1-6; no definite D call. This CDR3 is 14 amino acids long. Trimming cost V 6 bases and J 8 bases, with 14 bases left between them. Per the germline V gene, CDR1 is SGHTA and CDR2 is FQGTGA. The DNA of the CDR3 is TGTGCCAGCAGGTGGCGGAGTTCGGATTCACCCCTCCACTTT. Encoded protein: CASRWRSSDSPLHF.

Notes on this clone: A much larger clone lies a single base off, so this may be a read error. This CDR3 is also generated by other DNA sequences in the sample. The CDR3 nucleotides read TGTGCCAGCAGCTTAGTAGAGACCCAGTACTTC. The encoded protein is CASSLVETQYF. The genes are TRBV11-2 and TRBJ2-5; D call uncertain. The germline V gene encodes CDR1 SGHAT and CDR2 FQNNGV. The CDR3 contains 11 residues. Trimming removed 1 base from V and 4 bases from J, with 1 base in between. Using reference TRBV11-2 and TRBJ2-5 for the parts outside the CDR3, the full variable domain is EAGVAQSPRYKIIEKRQSVAFWCNPISGHATLYWYQQILGQGPKLLIQFQNNGVVDDSQLPKDRFSAERLKGVDSTLKIQPAKLEDSAVYLCASSLVETQYFGPGTRLLVL.

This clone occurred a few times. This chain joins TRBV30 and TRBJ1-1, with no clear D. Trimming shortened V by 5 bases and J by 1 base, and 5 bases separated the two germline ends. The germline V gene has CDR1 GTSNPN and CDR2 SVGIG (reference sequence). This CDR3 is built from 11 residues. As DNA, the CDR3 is TGTGCCTGGGAAAGGAACACTGAAGCTTTCTTT. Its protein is CAWERNTEAFF.

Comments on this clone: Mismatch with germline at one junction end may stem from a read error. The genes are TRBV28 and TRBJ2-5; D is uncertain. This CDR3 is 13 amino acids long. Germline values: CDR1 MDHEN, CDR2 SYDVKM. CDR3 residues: CASSLSKEETQYF. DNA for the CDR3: TGTGCCAGCAGCTTATCTAAAGAAGAGACCCAGTACTTC.

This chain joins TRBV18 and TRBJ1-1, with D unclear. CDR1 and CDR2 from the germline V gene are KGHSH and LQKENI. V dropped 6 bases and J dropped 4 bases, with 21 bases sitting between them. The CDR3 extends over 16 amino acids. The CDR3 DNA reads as TGTGCCAGCTCCACGGTACGGGGAGGTGTGGGCACTGAAGCTTTCTTT. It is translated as CASSTVRGGVGTEAFF.

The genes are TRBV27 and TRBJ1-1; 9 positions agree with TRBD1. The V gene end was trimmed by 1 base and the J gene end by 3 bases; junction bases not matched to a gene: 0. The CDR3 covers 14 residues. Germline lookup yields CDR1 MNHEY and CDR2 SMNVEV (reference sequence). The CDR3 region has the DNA TGTGCCAGCAGTTTATGGACAGGGGACACTGAAGCTTTCTTT. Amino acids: CASSLWTGDTEAFF.

In DNA form, the CDR3 reads TGTGCCAGCAGCTTAGAATTCCTAGCGGGAGCCTACGAGCAGTACTTC. Residues: CASSLEFLAGAYEQYF. This chain links TRBV7-2 with TRBJ2-7; 10 bases line up with TRBD2. This CDR3 region has 16 residues. V gave up 1 base and J gave up 2 bases; unmatched junction bases: 5. Germline CDR1 is SGHTA and CDR2 is FQGNSA.

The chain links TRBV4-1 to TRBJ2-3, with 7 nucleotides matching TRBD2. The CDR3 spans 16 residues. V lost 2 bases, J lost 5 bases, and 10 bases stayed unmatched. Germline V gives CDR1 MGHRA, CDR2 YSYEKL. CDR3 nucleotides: TGCGCCAGCAGCCAAAAGTCCGGCCGGGGGGTAGATACGCAGTATTTT. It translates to CASSQKSGRGVDTQYF.

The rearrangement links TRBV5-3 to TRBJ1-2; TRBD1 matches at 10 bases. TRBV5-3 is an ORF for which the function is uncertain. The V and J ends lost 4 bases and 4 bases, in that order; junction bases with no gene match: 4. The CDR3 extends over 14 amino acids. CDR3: CARSRDRGSYGYTF. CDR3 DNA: TGTGCCAGAAGCCGGGACAGGGGTAGCTATGGCTACACCTTC.

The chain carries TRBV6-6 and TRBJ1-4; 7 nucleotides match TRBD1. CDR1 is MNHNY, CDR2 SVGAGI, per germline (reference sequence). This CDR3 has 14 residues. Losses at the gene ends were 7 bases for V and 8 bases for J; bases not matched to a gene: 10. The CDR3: CASTGTGVVEKLFF. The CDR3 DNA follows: TGTGCCAGCACTGGTACAGGGGTTGTCGAAAAACTGTTTTTT.

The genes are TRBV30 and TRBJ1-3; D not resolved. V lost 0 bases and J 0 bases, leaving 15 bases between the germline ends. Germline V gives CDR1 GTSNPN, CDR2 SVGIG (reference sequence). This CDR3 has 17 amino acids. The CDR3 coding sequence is TGTGCCTGGAGTGTACCCCATGCGGGGAGCTCTGGAAACACCATATATTTT. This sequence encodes CAWSVPHAGSSGNTIYF.

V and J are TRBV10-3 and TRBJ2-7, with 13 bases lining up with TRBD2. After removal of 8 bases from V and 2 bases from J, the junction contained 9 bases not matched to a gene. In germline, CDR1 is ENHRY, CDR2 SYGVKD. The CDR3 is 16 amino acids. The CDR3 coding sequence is TGTGCCATCGGAGGCGGGACTAGCGGGAAGACCTACGAGCAGTACTTC. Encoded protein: CAIGGGTSGKTYEQYF.

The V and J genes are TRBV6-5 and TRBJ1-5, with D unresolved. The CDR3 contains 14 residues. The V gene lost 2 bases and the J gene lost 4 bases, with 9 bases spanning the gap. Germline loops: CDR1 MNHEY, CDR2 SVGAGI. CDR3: CASSYTAGNQPQHF. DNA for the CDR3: TGTGCCAGCAGTTACACCGCAGGAAATCAGCCCCAGCATTTT.

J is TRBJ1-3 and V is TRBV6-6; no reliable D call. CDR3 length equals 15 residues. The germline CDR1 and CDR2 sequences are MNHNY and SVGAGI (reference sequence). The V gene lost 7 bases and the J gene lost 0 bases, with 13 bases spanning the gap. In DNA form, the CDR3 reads TGTGCCAGCAAAGGAGGGAGCGGCTCTGGAAACACCATATATTTT. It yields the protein CASKGGSGSGNTIYF.

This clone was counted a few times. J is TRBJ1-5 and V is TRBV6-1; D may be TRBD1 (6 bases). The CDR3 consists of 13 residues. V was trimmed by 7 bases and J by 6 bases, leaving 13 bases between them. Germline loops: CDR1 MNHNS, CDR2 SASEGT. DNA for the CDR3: TGTGCCAGCAACCCGGGACAACTTCAGCCCCAGCATTTT. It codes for CASNPGQLQPQHF.